One and the same sample provided the 10 T cell receptor beta chains below, sequenced in a study of OX40 agonist ivuxolimab in advanced cancers. Measured with immunoSEQ multiplex PCR; TCRdb has only the in-frame clones, and not every one. Of about 77,000 clones listed, 65% to 85% are singletons. Source: CD4+ or CD8+ T cells sorted from blood, taken in a trial of the OX40 agonist ivuxolimab. The origin of the receptors is an adult with an advanced solid tumor such as melanoma, head and neck, liver or kidney cancer.

V gene TRBV6-5 combines with J gene TRBJ2-7; D may be TRBD2 (6 bases). Germline CDR1 reads MNHEY; CDR2 reads SVGAGI. This CDR3 comprises 13 residues. Trimming stripped 4 bases from V and 8 bases from J, with 15 bases between. DNA for the CDR3: TGTGCCAGCAGTTCCGGGACGGGGGATCAGCAGTACTTC. Translation: CASSSGTGDQQYF.

Only one count was recorded for this clone. The CDR3 DNA reads as TGTGCCAGCAGTCCGTTGGGACGGCTGAACACTGAAGCTTTCTTT. Amino acids: CASSPLGRLNTEAFF. The rearrangement links TRBV28 to TRBJ1-1, with D perhaps TRBD1 (5 bases). Germline V gene sequence: CDR1 MDHEN, CDR2 SYDVKM. The V gene lost 5 bases and the J gene lost 0 bases, with 13 bases spanning the gap. The CDR3 has 15 amino acids.

Here the CDR3 DNA reads TGCGCCAGCAGCCTGGGACAGGGAAGAGAAAAACTGTTTTTT. The encoded protein is CASSLGQGREKLFF. The genes are TRBV5-1 and TRBJ1-4, with 9 bases lining up with TRBD1. V shed 4 bases, J shed 8 bases, and the junction held 6 bases outside the gene matches. Germline lookup yields CDR1 SGHRS and CDR2 YFSETQ. This CDR3 comprises 14 residues.

This CDR3 is CASKGATNEKLFF. CDR3 DNA sequence: TGTGCCAGCAAGGGGGCGACTAATGAAAAACTGTTTTTT. The rearrangement links TRBV7-9 to TRBJ1-4; 7 bases line up with TRBD1. CDR1 SEHNR and CDR2 FQNEAQ come from the germline V gene (reference sequence). V shed 7 bases and J 2 bases; nucleotides not matched to a gene: 1. The CDR3 is 13 residues long.

The gene calls are TRBV5-6 and TRBJ2-2, with 8 bases that match TRBD1. From germline, CDR1 is SGHDT and CDR2 YYEEEE. This CDR3 has 16 residues. V lost 3 bases to trimming and J lost 2 bases; unmatched junction nucleotides: 6. CDR3 residues: CASSSQGALNTGELFF. DNA of the CDR3: TGTGCCAGCAGCTCCCAGGGGGCCCTAAACACCGGGGAGCTGTTTTTT.

The chain recombines TRBV20-1 with TRBJ2-5; TRBD1 is a possible D gene (5 bases). Germline V gene data show CDR1 as DFQATT and CDR2 as SNEGSKA (reference sequence). V lost 3 bases and J 13 bases, leaving 15 bases between the germline ends. The CDR3 has 11 amino acids. CDR3 sequence reads: CSASDQGPTYF. CDR3 nucleotide sequence: TGCAGTGCTAGTGATCAGGGCCCCACGTACTTC.

CDR3 DNA sequence: TGTGCCAGCAAGGCAGCAAACTATGGCTACACCTTC. Protein: CASKAANYGYTF. This chain connects TRBV2 to TRBJ1-2; D not certain. Germline V CDR1 and CDR2: SNHLY, FYNNEI. The ends were cut back, 7 bases at V and 2 bases at J, with 8 bases in the middle. The CDR3 totals 12 residues.

As concerns this clone: A read error may produce the germline difference seen at one junction end. This chain uses TRBV5-1 with TRBJ1-1; 7 nucleotides align to TRBD1. CDR3 length: 14 amino acids. The germline V gene has CDR1 SGHRS and CDR2 YFSETQ. CDR3 DNA: TGCGCCAGCAGATTGGGACAGATGAACACTGAAGCTTTCTTT. It translates to CASRLGQMNTEAFF.

The V call is TRBV29-1, the J call TRBJ2-5, with 7 bases fitting TRBD2. V lost 4 bases to trimming and J lost 5 bases; unmatched junction nucleotides: 7. CDR3 length: 13 amino acids. Germline V gene data show CDR1 as SQVTM and CDR2 as ANQGSEA. CDR3 sequence: CSVGWGGMETQYF. CDR3 nucleotides: TGCAGCGTTGGATGGGGGGGAATGGAGACCCAGTACTTC. The variable domain in full, completed from reference TRBV29-1 and TRBJ2-5, reads SAVISQKPSRDICQRGTSLTIQCQVDSQVTMMFWYRQQPGQSLTLIATANQGSEATYESGFVIDKFPISRPNLTFSTLTVSNMSPEDSSIYLCSVGWGGMETQYFGPGTRLLVL.

The rearrangement links TRBV18 to TRBJ2-1, with TRBD1 matching 8 bases. V was clipped by 3 bases and J by 5 bases; unmatched bases: 6. The CDR3 is 15 amino acids. Germline CDR1 is KGHSH and CDR2 is LQKENI. The CDR3 sequence is CASSPRGLQNNEQFF. For the CDR3, the DNA is TGTGCCAGCTCACCCAGGGGGCTACAGAACAATGAGCAGTTCTTC.